The 10 T cell receptor beta chains listed next were all sequenced from one sample in a study of cytomegalovirus exposure and HLA in healthy donors. 13 Jbeta primers and 60 Vbeta primers were used for the PCR. Produced via immunoSEQ multiplex PCR; TCRdb's table is partial and in-frame only. The sample lists 130,000 to 150,000 clones, about 80% seen once, with approximately 9.7% in the top ten. The sequenced material came from PBMCs. These receptor sequences come from a woman aged 55-70 years in good health and CMV-seropositive.

The genes are TRBV19 and TRBJ1-3; the D is unclear. Germline values: CDR1 LNHDA, CDR2 SQIVND (reference sequence). Trimming took 5 bases from V and 3 from J, leaving 11 bases between them. The CDR3 extends over 14 amino acids. CDR3 sequence reads: CASSRGSGGNTIYF. The CDR3 DNA sequence: TGTGCCAGTAGTCGGGGTAGTGGTGGAAACACCATATATTTT. Full variable domain (remainder filled in from reference TRBV19 and TRBJ1-3): DGGITQSPKYLFRKEGQNVTLSCEQNLNHDAMYWYRQDPGQGLRLIYYSQIVNDFQKGDIAEGYSVSREKKESFPLTVTSAQKNPTAFYLCASSRGSGGNTIYFGEGSWLTVV.

For the CDR3, the DNA is TGTGCCAGCAGCGTAGATCAGTATGGCTACACCTTC. It translates to CASSVDQYGYTF. This chain connects TRBV9 to TRBJ1-2; unclear D gene. CDR1 is SGDLS and CDR2 is YYNGEE in the germline V gene. The CDR3 runs to 12 residues. V lost 0 bases and J 5 bases, leaving 5 bases between the germline ends.

This clone showed up just a few times. V gene TRBV11-2 combines with J gene TRBJ2-5; D remains unclear. The end of the DNA is better explained by TRBJ2-7, so the J call may be wrong. The CDR3 extends over 11 amino acids. CDR1 and CDR2 from the germline V gene are SGHAT and FQNNGV. The CDR3 coding sequence is TGTGCCAGCAGCTTAGGTTTCGAGCAGTACTTC. This sequence encodes CASSLGFEQYF.

V usage is TRBV7-8 and J usage is TRBJ2-7; TRBD1 agrees at 7 bases. CDR1 SGHVS and CDR2 FQNEAQ come from the germline V gene. Germline trimming cut 4 bases from V and 3 bases from J; bases unmatched to any gene: 9. This CDR3 spans 15 amino acids. CDR3 nucleotides: TGTGCCAGCAGCTCGGAGACAGGGAGTTTCTACGAGCAGTACTTC. Translation: CASSSETGSFYEQYF.

In regard to this clone: Other DNA sequences of this sample code for an identical CDR3. The chain combines TRBV7-3 with TRBJ2-3; unclear D gene. Deletions cut 2 bases from V and 1 base from J, with 7 bases between. There are 14 residues in the CDR3. Germline V lookup: CDR1 SGHTA, CDR2 FQGTGA. The CDR3 reads CASSLRQGTDTQYF. The CDR3 bases are TGTGCCAGCAGCTTACGCCAGGGCACAGATACGCAGTATTTT.

This rearrangement joins TRBV25-1 to TRBJ2-3; 15 bases agree with TRBD2. J gave up 4 bases and V 5 bases, and 4 bases lay outside the gene matches. CDR3 length: 16 residues. Germline assignment: CDR1 MGHDK and CDR2 SYGVNS. The CDR3: CASSRTSGRVPDTQYF. CDR3 DNA sequence: TGTGCCAGCAGTCGGACTAGCGGGAGGGTGCCAGATACGCAGTATTTT.

The CDR3, as DNA: TGTGCCAGCAGCTTCGAACAGGGCAAGCAGTACTTC. It encodes CASSFEQGKQYF. The chain combines TRBV7-9 with TRBJ2-7; D is perhaps TRBD1 (6 bases). Germline V gene data show CDR1 as SEHNR and CDR2 as FQNEAQ (reference sequence). The CDR3 contains 12 residues. V was pared by 3 bases and J by 8 bases, with 11 bases between.

The rearrangement uses TRBV11-3 and TRBJ2-5, with a possible D match to TRBD1 (6 bases). The germline V and J ends were trimmed by 3 bases and 1 base, with 15 bases remaining between them. This CDR3 is 16 amino acids long. Germline lookup yields CDR1 SGHNT and CDR2 YENEEA. CDR3: CASSFSQGMGQETQYF. The CDR3 nucleotides are TGTGCCAGCAGCTTCTCTCAGGGGATGGGCCAAGAGACCCAGTACTTC. Full variable domain (rest looked up from reference TRBV11-3 and TRBJ2-5): EAGVVQSPRYKIIEKKQPVAFWCNPISGHNTLYWYLQNLGQGPELLIRYENEEAVDDSQLPKDRFSAERLKGVDSTLKIQPAELGDSAVYLCASSFSQGMGQETQYFGPGTRLLVL.

The chain uses TRBV19 and TRBJ2-7; 7 nucleotides match TRBD1. This CDR3 is built from 16 residues. Germline values: CDR1 LNHDA, CDR2 SQIVND (reference sequence). V lost 4 bases, J lost 0 bases, and 9 bases stayed unmatched. The CDR3 protein is CASSTIDRVSSYEQYF. CDR3 nucleotides: TGTGCCAGTAGTACGATTGACAGGGTCAGCTCCTACGAGCAGTACTTC.

This chain links TRBV10-3 with TRBJ1-1; TRBD1 matches 7 bases. The V gene's germline CDR1 is ENHRY and CDR2 SYGVKD. With V trimmed by 2 bases and J by 2 bases, 5 bases remained unmatched. The CDR3 sequence is 15 residues long. The CDR3 DNA follows: TGTGCCATCAGTGAGCCGGGGACAGCCAACACTGAAGCTTTCTTT. It yields the protein CAISEPGTANTEAFF.